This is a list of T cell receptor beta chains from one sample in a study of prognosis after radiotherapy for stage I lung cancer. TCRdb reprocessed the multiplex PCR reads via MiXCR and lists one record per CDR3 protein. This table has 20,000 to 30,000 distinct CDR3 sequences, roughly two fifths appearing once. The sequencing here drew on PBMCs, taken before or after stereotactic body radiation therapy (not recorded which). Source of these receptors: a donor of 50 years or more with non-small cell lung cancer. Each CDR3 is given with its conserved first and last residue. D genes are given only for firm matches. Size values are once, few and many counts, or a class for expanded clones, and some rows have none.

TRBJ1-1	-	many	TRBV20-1	CSASMSRDTEAFF	TGCAGTGCTAGTATGTCCAGGGACACTGAAGCTTTCTTT
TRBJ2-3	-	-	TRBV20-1	CSAPAIGTDTQYF	TGCAGTGCTCCCGCGATTGGGACAGATACGCAGTATTTT
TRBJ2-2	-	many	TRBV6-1	CASSEAGRATGELFF	TGTGCCAGCAGTGAAGCGGGCCGGGCTACCGGGGAGCTGTTTTTT
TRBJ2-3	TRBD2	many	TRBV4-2	CASSRDLSGRGADTQYF	TGTGCCAGCAGCCGAGACCTTAGCGGGAGGGGAGCAGATACGCAGTATTTT
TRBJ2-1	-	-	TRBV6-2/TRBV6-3	CASKVELVVNEQFF	TGTGCCAGCAAGGTAGAACTAGTGGTTAATGAGCAGTTCTTC
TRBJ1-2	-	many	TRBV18	CASSPPRNYPQSLNYGYTF	TGTGCCAGCTCACCACCTCGGAATTACCCGCAATCTCTGAACTATGGCTACACCTTC
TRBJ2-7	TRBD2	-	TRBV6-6	CASSYSMAGGTRRGNKQYF	TGTGCCAGCAGTTACTCGATGGCGGGAGGGACCCGGAGGGGGAACAAGCAGTACTTC
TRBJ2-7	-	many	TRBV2	CASSTGTLSYEQYF	TGTGCCAGCAGTACCGGGACACTTTCCTACGAGCAGTACTTC
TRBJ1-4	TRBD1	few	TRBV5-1	CASSLTGGDGEKLFF	TGCGCCAGCAGCTTGACAGGGGGCGACGGTGAAAAACTGTTTTTT
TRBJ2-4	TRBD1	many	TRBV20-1	CSASEGTGVNIQYF	TGCAGTGCTAGTGAAGGGACAGGGGTGAACATTCAGTACTTC
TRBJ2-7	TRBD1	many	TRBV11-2	CASSLVGTGDEQYF	TGTGCCAGCAGCTTGGTAGGGACAGGGGACGAGCAGTACTTC
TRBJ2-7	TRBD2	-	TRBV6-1	CASMSHASGRVGEQYF	TGTGCCAGCATGTCACACGCGAGCGGGAGGGTAGGAGAGCAGTACTTC
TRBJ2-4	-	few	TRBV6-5	CASSYSAGIAKSIQYF	TGTGCCAGCAGTTATTCGGCAGGGATAGCCAAAAGCATTCAGTACTTC
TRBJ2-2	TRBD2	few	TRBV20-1	CSASGTSGENTGELFF	TGCAGTGCGTCCGGGACTAGCGGCGAGAACACCGGGGAGCTGTTTTTT
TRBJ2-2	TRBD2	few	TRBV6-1	CASSEEGLAESRELFF	TGTGCCAGCAGTGAGGAGGGACTAGCGGAATCAAGGGAGCTGTTTTTT
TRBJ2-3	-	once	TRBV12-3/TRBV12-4	CASSLGARITDTQYF	TGTGCCAGCAGTTTGGGGGCACGGATCACAGATACGCAGTATTTT
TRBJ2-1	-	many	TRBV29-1	CSVEETGYNEQFF	TGCAGCGTTGAAGAGACAGGCTACAATGAGCAGTTCTTC
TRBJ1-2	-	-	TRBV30	CAWSVRTSYGYTF	TGTGCCTGGAGTGTCCGGACTAGCTATGGCTACACCTTC
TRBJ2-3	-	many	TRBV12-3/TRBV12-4	CASSSGGSGYTQYF	TGTGCCAGCAGCTCCGGAGGGTCCGGTTATACGCAGTATTTT
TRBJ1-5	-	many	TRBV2	CASSGGTGGQPQHF	TGTGCCAGCAGTGGAGGGACGGGGGGACAGCCCCAGCATTTT
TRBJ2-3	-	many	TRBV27	CAARDGRTDTQYF	TGTGCCGCCCGGGACGGCCGCACAGATACGCAGTATTTT
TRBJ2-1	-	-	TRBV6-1	CASSPYTGSYNEQFF	TGTGCCAGCAGCCCCTATACAGGGTCCTACAATGAGCAGTTCTTC
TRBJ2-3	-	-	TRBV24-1	CATSDGQLTDTQYF	TGTGCCACCAGTGATGGACAGTTAACAGATACGCAGTATTTT
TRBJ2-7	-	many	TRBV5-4	CASSLFAGLSYEQYF	TGTGCCAGCAGCTTGTTTGCAGGCCTCTCCTACGAGCAGTACTTC
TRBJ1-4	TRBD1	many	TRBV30	CAWRSGQGISTNEKLFF	TGTGCCTGGAGGTCGGGACAGGGAATATCAACTAATGAAAAACTGTTTTTT
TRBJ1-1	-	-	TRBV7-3	CASSSLGDTEAFF	TGTGCCAGCAGCTCTCTAGGGGACACTGAAGCTTTCTTT
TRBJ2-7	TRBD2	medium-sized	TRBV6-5	CASNRAVAGASDSEQYF	TGTGCCAGCAACAGAGCGGTAGCGGGAGCTTCGGATAGCGAGCAGTACTTC
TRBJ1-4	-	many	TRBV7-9	CASSSNRGFGNEKLFF	TGTGCCAGCAGCTCAAACCGAGGGTTCGGTAATGAAAAACTGTTTTTT
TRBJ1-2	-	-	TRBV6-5	CASSLDYGYTF	TGTGCCAGCAGTTTAGACTATGGCTACACCTTC
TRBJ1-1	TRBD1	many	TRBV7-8	CASSLYGQGNPEAFF	TGTGCCAGCAGCTTATACGGACAGGGTAACCCTGAAGCTTTCTTT
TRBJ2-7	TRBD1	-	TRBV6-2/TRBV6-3	CASSYGRTGGNYEQYF	TGTGCCAGCAGTTACGGCCGGACAGGGGGCAACTACGAGCAGTACTTC
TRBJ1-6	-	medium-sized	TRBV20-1	CSARGTVLNSPLHF	TGCAGTGCTAGAGGGACAGTCTTGAATTCACCCCTCCACTTT
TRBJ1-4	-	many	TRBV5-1	CASSLASPGPGEKLFF	TGCGCCAGCAGCTTGGCGAGTCCAGGGCCGGGGGAAAAACTGTTTTTT
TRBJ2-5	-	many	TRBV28	CASRPNTGKVETQYF	TGTGCCAGCAGGCCAAATACAGGGAAGGTGGAGACCCAGTACTTC
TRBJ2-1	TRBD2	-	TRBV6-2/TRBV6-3	CASSDTSGRGSYNEQFF	TGTGCCAGCAGTGATACTAGCGGGAGGGGATCATACAATGAGCAGTTCTTC
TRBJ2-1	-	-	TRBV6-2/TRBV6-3	CASINSSTSWTNEQFF	TGTGCCAGCATTAACTCGAGTACTAGCTGGACGAATGAGCAGTTCTTC
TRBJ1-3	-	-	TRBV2	CASSEDHNGNTIYF	TGTGCCAGCAGTGAAGATCACAACGGAAACACCATATATTTT
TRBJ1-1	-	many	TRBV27	CASTWGSEAFF	TGTGCCAGCACCTGGGGATCTGAAGCTTTCTTT
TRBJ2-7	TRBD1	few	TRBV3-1	CASSEAGTGGGEQYF	TGTGCCAGCAGCGAAGCCGGGACAGGGGGTGGGGAGCAGTACTTC
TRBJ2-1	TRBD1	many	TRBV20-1	CSGVETGGSVRYNEQFF	TGCAGCGGGGTCGAGACAGGGGGTTCTGTAAGGTACAATGAGCAGTTCTTC
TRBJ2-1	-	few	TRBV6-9	CASSYGQMVGNEQFF	TGTGCCAGCAGTTACGGCCAAATGGTCGGCAATGAGCAGTTCTTC
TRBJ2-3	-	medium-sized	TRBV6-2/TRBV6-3	CASSYDRTSTDTQYF	TGTGCCAGCAGTTACGATAGGACTAGCACAGATACGCAGTATTTT
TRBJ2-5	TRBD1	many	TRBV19	CASRPGQQETQYF	TGTGCCAGTAGGCCGGGACAGCAAGAGACCCAGTACTTC
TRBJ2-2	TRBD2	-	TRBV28	CASGTSSTGEFFF	TGTGCCAGCGGGACTAGTTCTACCGGGGAGTTTTTTTTT
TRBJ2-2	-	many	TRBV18	CASSPIGGNGELFF	TGTGCCAGCTCACCGATCGGGGGAAACGGGGAGCTGTTTTTT
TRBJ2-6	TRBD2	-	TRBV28	CASSTLSGEAEANVLTF	TGTGCCAGCAGTACACTGAGCGGGGAAGCTGAGGCCAACGTCCTGACTTTC
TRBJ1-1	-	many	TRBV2	CASSTLVSWLNTEAFF	TGTGCCAGCAGCACTCTAGTGAGCTGGCTGAACACTGAAGCTTTCTTT
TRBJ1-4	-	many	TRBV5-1	CASSSLGSEKLFF	TGCGCCAGCAGCTCCTTGGGTAGTGAAAAACTGTTTTTT
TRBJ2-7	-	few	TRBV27	CASSFGASSYEQYF	TGTGCCAGCAGTTTTGGGGCTAGCTCCTACGAGCAGTACTTC
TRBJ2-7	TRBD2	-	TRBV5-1	CASIPPGGEVQYF	TGCGCCAGCATCCCCCCTGGGGGGGAGGTTCAGTACTTC
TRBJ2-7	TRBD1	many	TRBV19	CASSIGTENYEQYF	TGTGCCAGTAGTATCGGGACAGAAAACTACGAGCAGTACTTC
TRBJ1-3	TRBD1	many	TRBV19	CATATGQKGNTIYF	TGTGCCACCGCGACGGGACAGAAGGGAAACACCATATATTTT
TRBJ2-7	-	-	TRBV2	CASRALYGIYEQYF	TGTGCCAGCAGGGCACTGTACGGGATATACGAGCAGTACTTC
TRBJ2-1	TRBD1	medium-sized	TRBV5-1	CASSIDRVNNEQFF	TGCGCCAGCAGCATTGACAGGGTAAATAATGAGCAGTTCTTC
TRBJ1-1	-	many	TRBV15	CATSRGSQGRTEAFF	TGTGCCACCAGCAGGGGATCGCAGGGGAGGACTGAAGCTTTCTTT